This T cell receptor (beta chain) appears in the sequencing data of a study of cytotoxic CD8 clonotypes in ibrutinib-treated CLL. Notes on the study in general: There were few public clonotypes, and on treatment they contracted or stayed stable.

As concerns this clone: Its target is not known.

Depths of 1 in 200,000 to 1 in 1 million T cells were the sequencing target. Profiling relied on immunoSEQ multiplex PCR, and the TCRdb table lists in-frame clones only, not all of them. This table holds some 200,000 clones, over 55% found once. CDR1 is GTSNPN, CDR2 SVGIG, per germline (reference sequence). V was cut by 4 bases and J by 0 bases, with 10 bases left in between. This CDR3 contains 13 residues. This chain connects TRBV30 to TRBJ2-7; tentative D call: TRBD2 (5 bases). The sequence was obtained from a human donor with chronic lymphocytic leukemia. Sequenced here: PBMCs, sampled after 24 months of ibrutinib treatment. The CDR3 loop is CAWTSPYSYEQYF. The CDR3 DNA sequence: TGTGCCTGGACTAGCCCGTACTCCTACGAGCAGTACTTC.